These 16 T cell receptor beta chains were all obtained from the same sample, sequenced in a study of naive and memory T cell subsets. The beta constant-region primer was an equimolar mix of two oligonucleotides covering TRBC1 and TRBC2. Ligated cDNA was amplified by four rounds of PCR with nested alpha and beta constant-region primers and SP2. TCRdb processed the UMI-ligation and nested PCR reads anew with MiXCR; each CDR3 protein has one entry. The repertoire has tens of thousands of distinct CDR3 sequences, 9% to 9.5% of them found once; the top ten carry 0.95% to 1.5%. The sample comprised naive CD8+ T cells from blood. The receptors were gathered from a human donor in good health.

Many counts were recorded for this clonotype. The chain carries TRBV20-1 and TRBJ2-7; 8 nucleotides align to TRBD1. J lost 3 bases, V lost 0 bases, and 1 base had no gene match. CDR1 DFQATT and CDR2 SNEGSKA come from the germline V gene (reference sequence). The CDR3 totals 13 residues. The CDR3 sequence is CSAREDRDYEQYF. The CDR3, as DNA: TGCAGTGCTAGAGAGGACAGGGACTACGAGCAGTACTTC.

This clonotype came up many times. This chain uses TRBV10-3 with TRBJ2-1, with 8 bases identical to TRBD2. V was clipped by 2 bases and J by 4 bases; unmatched bases: 4. Per germline, CDR1 ENHRY and CDR2 SYGVKD. This CDR3 contains 15 residues. The CDR3 nucleotides read TGTGCCATCAGTGAGGGAGCGGGAGTTTACAATGAGCAGTTCTTC. It encodes CAISEGAGVYNEQFF.

The chain recombines TRBV7-9 with TRBJ2-7; TRBD1 aligns across 11 bases. With 4 bases clipped from V and 3 bases from J, the junction kept 8 bases outside the gene matches. Looked up from germline, CDR1 is SEHNR and CDR2 is FQNEAQ (reference sequence). This CDR3 region has 16 residues. In nucleotides, the CDR3 is TGTGCCAGCAGCTGGGCGGGACAGGGGGTGTTCTACGAGCAGTACTTC. Translating it yields CASSWAGQGVFYEQYF.

This chain connects TRBV9 to TRBJ2-7; D is unresolved. The ends were cut back, 4 bases at V and 2 bases at J, with 10 bases in the middle. This CDR3 has 13 amino acids. The germline gives CDR1 SGDLS, CDR2 YYNGEE. The CDR3 is CASSPVLAYEQYF. The DNA for the CDR3 is TGTGCCAGCAGCCCGGTTCTGGCCTACGAGCAGTACTTC.

This clonotype was recorded a few times. The chain has TRBV5-4 and TRBJ1-1; D is possibly TRBD1 (5 bases). This CDR3 is built from 14 residues. Germline V gene data show CDR1 as SGHNT and CDR2 as YYREEE (reference sequence). V was trimmed by 2 bases and J by 11 bases, leaving 19 bases between them. Here the CDR3 reads CASSFAGLFPAAFF. The CDR3 DNA follows: TGTGCCAGCAGCTTTGCAGGGCTGTTCCCGGCGGCTTTCTTT.

Many counts were recorded for this clonotype. V and J are TRBV20-1 and TRBJ2-3; TRBD1 or TRBD2 may be the D gene (5 bases each). Trimming left V 6 bases short and J 4 bases short, with 17 bases between. This CDR3 comprises 14 residues. Germline CDR1 is DFQATT and CDR2 is SNEGSKA (reference sequence). CDR3 region: CSANEGDPADTQYF. CDR3 in DNA: TGCAGTGCAAACGAAGGGGACCCGGCAGATACGCAGTATTTT.

This clonotype was seen repeatedly, ten times or more. The chain combines TRBV10-3 with TRBJ2-7, with 9 nucleotides matching TRBD1. Germline V gene sequence: CDR1 ENHRY, CDR2 SYGVKD. The CDR3 is 15 residues long. J was trimmed by 3 bases and V by 0 bases; bases with no gene match: 3. This CDR3 is CAISESWDRDYEQYF. The CDR3 DNA reads as TGTGCCATCAGTGAGTCGTGGGACAGGGACTACGAGCAGTACTTC.

The table lists this clonotype with a few counts. This rearrangement joins TRBV7-9 to TRBJ1-1; possibly TRBD1 for D (5 bases). The CDR3 consists of 14 residues. The V gene's germline CDR1 is SEHNR and CDR2 FQNEAQ (reference sequence). The V and J ends lost 1 base and 4 bases respectively, with 10 bases between them. In DNA, the CDR3 is TGTGCCAGCAGCTTAGGGGGCGGGAGCACTGAAGCTTTCTTT. This gives the protein CASSLGGGSTEAFF. The full variable domain, rest sourced from reference TRBV7-9 and TRBJ1-1, is DTGVSQNPRHKITKRGQNVTFRCDPISEHNRLYWYRQTLGQGPEFLTYFQNEAQLEKSRLLSDRFSAERPKGSFSTLEIQRTEQGDSAMYLCASSLGGGSTEAFFGQGTRLTVV.

J is TRBJ2-3 and V is TRBV28; 8 nucleotides match TRBD2. Per the germline V gene, CDR1 is MDHEN and CDR2 is SYDVKM. V trimming: 3 bases; J trimming: 3 bases; junction bases outside the gene matches: 17. The CDR3 extends over 19 amino acids. In DNA form, the CDR3 reads TGTGCCAGCAGTTTTGCGTCGTGGAGACTCCGGGGGGGAACAGATACGCAGTATTTT. It yields the protein CASSFASWRLRGGTDTQYF.

This clonotype was found many times. The rearrangement uses TRBV4-1 and TRBJ2-7; no clear D. Germline CDR1 MGHRA, CDR2 YSYEKL. The length of the CDR3 is 13 residues. Deletions cut 0 bases from V and 0 bases from J, with 3 bases between. The CDR3 region has the DNA TGCGCCAGCAGCCAAGATTCCTCCTACGAGCAGTACTTC. Translation gives CASSQDSSYEQYF.

This clonotype was detected many times. This chain connects TRBV4-3 to TRBJ2-1; the D is unclear. The CDR3 totals 14 residues. V lost 1 base and J 9 bases, leaving 13 bases between the germline ends. The germline CDR1 and CDR2 sequences are LGHNA and YSLEER. CDR3 sequence reads: CASSQVSIGREQFF. The CDR3 nucleotides are TGCGCCAGCAGCCAAGTTTCGATAGGGCGTGAGCAGTTCTTC.

The chain links TRBV12-3 or TRBV12-4 to TRBJ2-7; D might be TRBD1 or TRBD2, each matching 5 bases. V was pared by 3 bases and J by 2 bases, with 11 bases between. The CDR3 sequence is 14 residues long. The CDR3 DNA sequence: TGTGCCAGCAGTTTCCGGGGCCCGGCCTACGAGCAGTACTTC. Its protein is CASSFRGPAYEQYF.

The chain couples TRBV6-2 or TRBV6-3 to TRBJ1-5; possible D gene TRBD1, 5 bases. The CDR3 covers 17 residues. The germline V gene encodes CDR1 MNHEY and CDR2 SVGEGT. Trimming took 4 bases from V and 1 from J, leaving 17 bases between them. The CDR3 reads CASSSIQGTVSNQPQHF. The CDR3 region has the DNA TGTGCCAGCAGTTCAATTCAAGGGACCGTAAGCAATCAGCCCCAGCATTTT.

CDR3 in DNA: TGTGCCAGCAGCCTCAAGGGCGACGAGCAGTACTTC. Translation: CASSLKGDEQYF. The genes are TRBV4-2 and TRBJ2-7; D ambiguous. Germline lookup yields CDR1 LGHNA and CDR2 YNFKEQ. CDR3 length: 12 residues. Trimming left V 4 bases short and J 5 bases short, with 9 bases between.

This clonotype was counted many times. The rearrangement links TRBV7-6 to TRBJ2-5; D not resolved. Germline V gene sequence: CDR1 SGHVS, CDR2 FNYEAQ. The CDR3 runs to 13 residues. The ends were cut back, 6 bases at V and 1 base at J, with 9 bases in the middle. CDR3 loop: CASSPPGQETQYF. CDR3 nucleotide sequence: TGTGCCAGCAGTCCGCCGGGCCAAGAGACCCAGTACTTC.

This clonotype was counted only a few times. V is TRBV20-1 and J is TRBJ2-2, with D perhaps assigned TRBD1 or TRBD2 (5 bases each). Germline V CDR1 and CDR2: DFQATT, SNEGSKA (reference sequence). Deletions cut 0 bases from V and 5 bases from J, with 13 bases between. This CDR3 comprises 15 residues. This CDR3 is CSARDGLEGTGELFF. In DNA, the CDR3 is TGCAGTGCTAGAGACGGGCTCGAGGGGACCGGGGAGCTGTTTTTT.